One T cell receptor (beta chain) is described in this entry. The record originates from a study of glioma-infiltrating T cells after dendritic cell vaccination. Turning to the study itself: Treatment, given 2003 to 2012, was autologous tumor lysate-pulsed dendritic cell vaccination. Three intradermal dendritic cell vaccine injections were given every two weeks.

Method: immunoSEQ multiplex PCR; TCRdb's copy keeps in-frame clones and lacks some. Of about 82,000 clones in the sample, around 86% are singletons; the top ten hold 6.8%. The time point is: after dendritic cell vaccination, including at tumor progression/relapse. Selection required adequate fresh-frozen tumor tissue plus more than two years' survival data. Germline V gives CDR1 SGHTA, CDR2 FQGTGA. The V and J ends lost 4 bases and 7 bases, in that order; junction bases with no gene match: 7. This CDR3 is 16 amino acids long. The sample in question was blood, obtained after dendritic cell vaccination. This sequence joins TRBV7-3 and TRBJ2-1; 13 nucleotides align to TRBD2. The source of this sequence is a human donor with glioblastoma. CDR3 nucleotide sequence: TGTGCCAGCAGCTCCACTAGCGGGGGGGCCAGGAATGAGCAGTTCTTC. Amino acids: CASSSTSGGARNEQFF.